This passage covers 7 T cell receptor beta chains from one sample sequenced in a study of T cells in Graves' hyperthyroidism and ophthalmopathy. The CDR3 regions of TCR beta were amplified from RNA transcripts. First-round RT-PCR targeting the TCR CDR3 was performed with the HTBI primer set. From the multiplex PCR reads, TCRdb called clonotypes with MiXCR, one entry per CDR3 protein. The sample contains roughly 380,000 distinct CDR3 sequences, around an eighth of which appear only once. The sample was blood. The receptors here all came from a man in his thirties or forties with Graves' hyperthyroidism that later progressed to Graves' ophthalmopathy.

This clonotype was seen a handful of times. This chain uses TRBV5-1 with TRBJ1-4, with TRBD1 matching over 7 bases. The CDR3 contains 16 residues. The germline gives CDR1 SGHRS, CDR2 YFSETQ. The ends lost 4 bases at V and 8 bases at J; junction bases unmatched: 14. The CDR3 region is CASSPGDSMMNEKLFF. CDR3 in DNA: TGCGCCAGCAGCCCGGGGGACAGCATGATGAACGAAAAACTGTTTTTT.

This clonotype has at least ten counts. The chain uses TRBV11-2 and TRBJ1-1; no reliable D call. The germline V and J ends were trimmed by 4 bases and 0 bases, with 15 bases remaining between them. This CDR3 region has 16 residues. CDR1 SGHAT and CDR2 FQNNGV come from the germline V gene. The CDR3 reads CASSSPPHEVNTEAFF. CDR3 coding DNA: TGTGCCAGCAGCTCCCCACCTCACGAAGTGAACACTGAAGCTTTCTTT. The variable domain in full, with the rest retrieved from reference TRBV11-2 and TRBJ1-1, is EAGVAQSPRYKIIEKRQSVAFWCNPISGHATLYWYQQILGQGPKLLIQFQNNGVVDDSQLPKDRFSAERLKGVDSTLKIQPAKLEDSAVYLCASSSPPHEVNTEAFFGQGTRLTVV.

This clonotype was counted between two and nine times. The rearrangement uses TRBV27 and TRBJ1-2; D ambiguous. The V gene lost 5 bases and the J gene lost 4 bases, with 11 bases spanning the gap. This CDR3 is 13 amino acids long. CDR1 is MNHEY, CDR2 SMNVEV, per germline (reference sequence). The CDR3 sequence is CASSPQTPYGYTF. The DNA of the CDR3 is TGTGCCAGCAGTCCGCAGACTCCCTATGGCTACACCTTC.

This clonotype was observed a handful of times. This sequence joins TRBV6-1 and TRBJ2-1; D assignment may be TRBD1 or TRBD2 (5 bases each). The CDR3 consists of 17 residues. Germline-derived CDR1 and CDR2 are MNHNS and SASEGT. V was trimmed by 1 base and J by 3 bases, leaving 16 bases between them. The CDR3 bases are TGTGCCAGCAGTGAAGTCGTCCGTGGGACCCACTACAATGAGCAGTTCTTC. It codes for CASSEVVRGTHYNEQFF.

This clonotype was observed a few times. The chain has TRBV7-6 and TRBJ2-6; D unresolved. The CDR3 contains 19 residues. Germline V gives CDR1 SGHVS, CDR2 FNYEAQ. The germline V and J ends were trimmed by 1 base and 0 bases, with 16 bases remaining between them. The DNA for the CDR3 is TGTGCCAGCAGCTTAGTTGTGGACCTCCCCGACTCTGGGGCCAACGTCCTGACTTTC. The encoded protein is CASSLVVDLPDSGANVLTF.

The chain recombines TRBV30 with TRBJ2-2; TRBD1 or TRBD2 may be the D gene (5 bases each). The CDR3 has 15 residues. V lost 0 bases to trimming and J lost 3 bases, with 11 bases between them. The germline V gene encodes CDR1 GTSNPN and CDR2 SVGIG (reference sequence). The CDR3: CAWSVLGRDTGELFF. The CDR3 DNA reads as TGTGCCTGGAGTGTACTGGGACGTGACACCGGGGAGCTGTTTTTT. Filled out from reference TRBV30 and TRBJ2-2, the complete variable domain reads SQTIHQWPATLVQPVGSPLSLECTVEGTSNPNLYWYRQAAGRGLQLLFYSVGIGQISSEVPQNLSASRPQDRQFILSSKKLLLSDSGFYLCAWSVLGRDTGELFFGEGSRLTVL.

In its sample, this clonotype was seen many times. The genes are TRBV20-1 and TRBJ2-7; 14 nucleotides match TRBD2. The CDR3 is 17 residues long. The junction had 7 bases not matched to a gene; V was cut back by 3 bases and J by 0 bases. From germline, CDR1 is DFQATT and CDR2 SNEGSKA (reference sequence). CDR3 sequence reads: CSASGTGLAGVSYEQYF. In DNA, the CDR3 is TGCAGTGCTAGCGGGACGGGACTAGCGGGGGTCTCCTACGAGCAGTACTTC.